These 21 T cell receptor beta chains originate from one sample sequenced in a study of cytomegalovirus exposure and HLA in healthy donors. Primers included in the PCR were 60 Vbeta and 13 Jbeta primers. Clones were read by immunoSEQ multiplex PCR, and TCRdb kept only the in-frame ones, dropping some. The table has 150,000 to 200,000 clones, around 85% seen once. Sequencing was performed on PBMCs. The receptors stem from a man aged 50-60 years in good health and CMV-seronegative.

The gene calls are TRBV11-2 and TRBJ2-7; possible D gene TRBD2, 5 bases. Germline assignment: CDR1 SGHAT and CDR2 FQNNGV. Between the trimmed V and J ends, which lost 8 bases and 6 bases, there was a span of 11 bases. This CDR3 spans 11 amino acids. The CDR3 loop is CASALRAEQYF. CDR3 bases: TGTGCCAGCGCCTTGAGGGCCGAGCAGTACTTC.

This sequence joins TRBV6-1 and TRBJ1-2, with a possible D match to TRBD1 (5 bases). CDR1 MNHNS and CDR2 SASEGT come from the germline V gene. The CDR3 consists of 14 residues. The V end lost 5 bases, the J end lost 5 bases, and 15 bases lay between the germline ends. Written as DNA, the CDR3 is TGTGCCAGCAGTCGCCGCGGGACGGAGTATGGCTACACCTTC. This encodes CASSRRGTEYGYTF.

CDR3 sequence: CASSYKRQDMNTEAFF. The DNA of the CDR3 is TGTGCCAGCAGCTACAAAAGACAGGACATGAACACTGAAGCTTTCTTT. The chain couples TRBV7-3 to TRBJ1-1, with D possibly being TRBD1 (6 bases). Germline V CDR1 and CDR2: SGHTA, FQGTGA. V lost 4 bases and J 0 bases, leaving 15 bases between the germline ends. The CDR3 consists of 16 residues.

The chain carries TRBV6-5 and TRBJ1-2, with D possibly being TRBD1 (5 bases). V was cut by 6 bases and J by 8 bases, with 13 bases left in between. The CDR3 extends over 12 amino acids. CDR1 and CDR2 (germline): MNHEY, SVGAGI. CDR3 DNA: TGTGCCAGCAGAAACCAGGGAAGCGGCTACACCTTC. Protein product: CASRNQGSGYTF.

This chain uses TRBV10-3 with TRBJ2-2; 9 nucleotides line up with TRBD1. With V trimmed by 3 bases and J by 4 bases, 6 bases remained unmatched. Germline V gene sequence: CDR1 ENHRY, CDR2 SYGVKD. The CDR3 runs to 16 residues. As DNA, the CDR3 is TGTGCCATCAGTGAAGGGACAGGGCTGGCCACCGGGGAGCTGTTTTTT. Residues: CAISEGTGLATGELFF.

The V call is TRBV6-4, the J call TRBJ1-2, with D possibly matching TRBD1 (6 bases). Germline V gives CDR1 MRHNA, CDR2 SNTAGT. Trimming removed 6 bases from V and 0 bases from J, with 14 bases in between. The CDR3 covers 15 residues. The CDR3 DNA reads TGTGCCAGCAGCCCGACAGGAGCTCCTAACTATGGCTACACCTTC. Translating it yields CASSPTGAPNYGYTF.

Comments on this clone: The junction does not match germline at one end; this may be a read error. The sample has other DNA sequences that encode this CDR3 too. The CDR3: CSVGRHGANTEAFF. Written as DNA, the CDR3 is TGCAGCGTTGGGAGGCACGGCGCGAACACTGAAGCCTTCTTT. J is TRBJ1-1 and V is TRBV29-1; D is uncertain. The CDR3 runs to 14 residues. Per the germline V gene, CDR1 is SQVTM and CDR2 is ANQGSEA.

The V gene is TRBV6-5, the J gene TRBJ1-4, with D unresolved. The CDR3 extends over 14 amino acids. Trimming pared 0 bases from V and 1 base from J, leaving 3 bases between. In germline, CDR1 is MNHEY, CDR2 SVGAGI. As DNA, the CDR3 is TGTGCCAGCAGTTACTCCGGAACTAATGAAAAACTGTTTTTT. Protein product: CASSYSGTNEKLFF.

This clone was counted a few times. The chain combines TRBV5-4 with TRBJ1-5, with 7 bases lining up with TRBD1. V lost 0 bases and J lost 5; bases outside the gene matches: 2. The germline CDR1 and CDR2 sequences are SGHNT and YYREEE (reference sequence). The CDR3 is made up of 14 amino acids. CDR3 loop: CASSLEGAHQPQHF. The DNA for the CDR3 is TGTGCCAGCAGCTTGGAGGGGGCCCATCAGCCCCAGCATTTT.

The chain is built from TRBV6-5 and TRBJ2-7, with 11 bases fitting TRBD2. The CDR3 runs 15 residues. Germline CDR1 reads MNHEY; CDR2 reads SVGAGI. Trimming at V came to 4 bases and at J to 2 bases, leaving 4 bases not matched to a gene. CDR3 DNA sequence: TGTGCCAGCAGTTCTAGCGGGGGGACTACCTACGAGCAGTACTTC. This translates into CASSSSGGTTYEQYF.

This chain links TRBV5-1 with TRBJ2-2; D may be TRBD1 (6 bases). Germline V CDR1 and CDR2: SGHRS, YFSETQ. Trimming shortened V by 4 bases and J by 4 bases, and 11 bases separated the two germline ends. The CDR3 length is 14 residues. As DNA, the CDR3 is TGCGCCAGCAGCGATAACAGGGCCACCGGGGAGCTGTTTTTT. Its translation: CASSDNRATGELFF.

In DNA form, the CDR3 reads TGTGCCAGCAGCCGGACAGGGAACTCCTACGAGCAGTACTTC. It specifies CASSRTGNSYEQYF. The V call is TRBV11-3, the J call TRBJ2-7; TRBD1 matches 8 bases. The ends lost 5 bases at V and 0 bases at J; junction bases unmatched: 3. Per germline, CDR1 SGHNT and CDR2 YENEEA. The CDR3 sequence is 14 residues long.

V usage is TRBV27 and J usage is TRBJ2-1, with a possible D match to TRBD1 (6 bases). The V end was cut by 4 bases, the J end by 10 bases, with 17 bases between. Germline values: CDR1 MNHEY, CDR2 SMNVEV (reference sequence). The CDR3 is 14 residues long. The CDR3 DNA reads as TGTGCCAGCAGTTCCCCAACAGGGAAATGGGAGCAGTTCTTC. This translates into CASSSPTGKWEQFF.

This sequence joins TRBV7-2 and TRBJ2-7; TRBD1 is a possible D gene (5 bases). Germline CDR1 is SGHTA and CDR2 is FQGNSA. Trimming shortened V by 4 bases and J by 5 bases, and 15 bases separated the two germline ends. The CDR3 is made up of 14 amino acids. The CDR3 loop is CASSSEQGWDEQYF. The CDR3 nucleotides are TGTGCCAGCAGCTCCGAGCAGGGCTGGGACGAGCAGTACTTC.

The genes are TRBV23-1 and TRBJ2-7; D might be TRBD1 (5 bases). TRBV23-1 is reported as an ORF; its role is uncertain. The CDR3 covers 11 residues. V lost 8 bases and J 4 bases, leaving 9 bases between the germline ends. CDR3 sequence (DNA): TGCGCCAGCTCAGGGTGGTACGAGCAGTACTTC. Encoded protein: CASSGWYEQYF.

V is TRBV2 and J is TRBJ1-1; D is possibly TRBD1 (5 bases). The CDR3 contains 13 residues. With 7 bases removed from V and 7 bases from J, the gap between germline ends came to 16 bases. CDR1 SNHLY and CDR2 FYNNEI come from the germline V gene. As DNA, the CDR3 is TGTGCCAGCACCATGGGGACTCTATATGAAGCTTTCTTT. Its protein product is CASTMGTLYEAFF.

This sequence joins TRBV2 and TRBJ1-2, with 9 nucleotides matching TRBD1. Germline CDR1 is SNHLY and CDR2 is FYNNEI. V shed 6 bases, J shed 2 bases, and the junction held 10 bases outside the gene matches. The CDR3 is 16 amino acids. DNA of the CDR3: TGTGCCAGCAGGGAGGGTCGTGACAGGGGGAACTATGGCTACACCTTC. Amino acid sequence: CASREGRDRGNYGYTF.

The rearrangement links TRBV6-1 to TRBJ1-1, with D perhaps matching TRBD1 (6 bases). The ends were cut back, 3 bases at V and 5 bases at J, with 16 bases in the middle. Germline V gene data show CDR1 as MNHNS and CDR2 as SASEGT. The CDR3 runs 15 residues. Written as DNA, the CDR3 is TGTGCCAGCAGTGACAGGGGACTACCCCTTACTGAAGCTTTCTTT. Its protein is CASSDRGLPLTEAFF.

This clone came up once. J is TRBJ2-3 and V is TRBV7-9; 14 bases align to TRBD2. The CDR3 totals 15 residues. Trimming took 6 bases from V and 6 from J; bases not matched to a gene: 5. Germline CDR1 reads SEHNR; CDR2 reads FQNEAQ (reference sequence). CDR3 DNA: TGTGCCAGCAGTTGGACTAGCGGGGGGTATGATACGCAGTATTTT. Its translation: CASSWTSGGYDTQYF.

This chain connects TRBV2 to TRBJ1-6, with TRBD1 matching over 10 bases. The CDR3 sequence is 16 residues long. Germline CDR1 is SNHLY and CDR2 is FYNNEI. The trim removed 5 bases at V and 8 bases at J, leaving 9 bases unmatched. The CDR3, as DNA: TGTGCCAGCAGTACGACCCGGGACAGGGGTCATTCACCCCTCCACTTT. Translated, it gives CASSTTRDRGHSPLHF.

V is TRBV12-5 and J is TRBJ2-2; TRBD1 is a possible D gene (5 bases). Germline CDR1 and CDR2: LGHNT and FRNRAP. V was cut by 5 bases and J by 5 bases, with 24 bases left in between. The CDR3 runs 18 residues. CDR3 sequence reads: CASGIRLGRVVETGELFF. In nucleotides, the CDR3 is TGTGCTAGTGGTATCCGTCTAGGCAGGGTCGTTGAAACCGGGGAGCTGTTTTTT.